These T cell receptor beta chains were read from a single sample in a study of CD8 T cells in Susac syndrome. TCRdb analysed the immunoSEQ multiplex PCR reads with MiXCR anew, one entry per CDR3 protein. The repertoire consists of approximately 150,000 distinct CDR3 sequences, with around 94% occurring once and the leading ten covering over 0.07%. The specimen was CD4+ T cells from PBMCs. The receptors come from a human donor in good health. CDR3s include the opening cysteine and the closing phenylalanine or tryptophan. D genes are given only for firm matches. Expanded clones get a size class; other rows say once, few or many, or leave the size out.

D gene	clone size	V gene	J gene	CDR3 DNA	CDR3 protein
NA	NA	TRBV20-1	TRBJ1-2	TGCAGTGCTAGGGTTTCCTATGGCTACACCTTC	CSARVSYGYTF
NA	NA	TRBV27	TRBJ2-3	TGTGCCAGCAGTCTCCTAGGCAGCCCTATCGCCGGAGATACGCAGTATTTT	CASSLLGSPIAGDTQYF
TRBD1	once	TRBV15	TRBJ1-2	TGTGCCACCAGCAGCCCGGGACAGGAGCGCTATGGCTACACCTTC	CATSSPGQERYGYTF
TRBD1	NA	TRBV3-1	TRBJ2-7	TGTGCCAGCAGCCAAGGTCAGGACAGGGGGTTGTCCTACGAGCAGTACTTC	CASSQGQDRGLSYEQYF
NA	NA	TRBV7-2	TRBJ2-7	TGTGCCAGCAGCTCTTTCAGCTCCTACGAGCAGTACTTC	CASSSFSSYEQYF
TRBD1	NA	TRBV20-1	TRBJ2-1	TGCAGTGCTATTTCCCCAGGGGGTAGGAACAATGAGCAGTTCTTC	CSAISPGGRNNEQFF
NA	NA	TRBV21-1	TRBJ2-7	TGTGCCAGCAGCAAAGTGGGGAACGAGCAGTACTTC	CASSKVGNEQYF
NA	NA	TRBV5-6	TRBJ2-5	TGTGCCAGCAGCTTGGTACAGGGAGGGGAGACCCAGTACTTC	CASSLVQGGETQYF
NA	NA	TRBV2	TRBJ1-1	TGTGCCAGTGACTGGAGGTCTGAAGCTTTCTTT	CASDWRSEAFF
NA	NA	TRBV11-2	TRBJ2-2	TGTGCCAGCAGTCCCGGGGTTGGTACCGGGGAGCTGTTTTTT	CASSPGVGTGELFF
NA	NA	TRBV24-1	TRBJ1-5	TGTGCCACCAGTGATAGGGACTTCAATCAGCCCCAGCATTTT	CATSDRDFNQPQHF
TRBD1	NA	TRBV29-1	TRBJ1-2	TGCAGTGTTCGGACAGGGGGAAACTATGGCTACACCTTC	CSVRTGGNYGYTF
NA	NA	TRBV19	TRBJ1-3	TGTGCCAGTAGTATCTCAGATACTGGAAACACCATATATTTT	CASSISDTGNTIYF
TRBD1	NA	TRBV7-6	TRBJ2-7	TGTGCCAGCAGCTTAGCGGGTGGGACAGGGAGCTCCTACGAGCAGTACTTC	CASSLAGGTGSSYEQYF
NA	once	TRBV20-1	TRBJ2-3	TGCAGTGCTAGAATTCAGGGGAAAAGCACAGATACGCAGTATTTT	CSARIQGKSTDTQYF
NA	NA	TRBV6-5	TRBJ2-5	TGTGCCAGCAGTTACGTCCCCACGAAGTTGGAGACCCAGTACTTC	CASSYVPTKLETQYF
NA	NA	TRBV30	TRBJ1-2	TGTGCCTGGAGTGTCCCGGGCGGCGGCTACACCTTC	CAWSVPGGGYTF
NA	NA	TRBV5-1	TRBJ1-4	TGCGCCAGCAGCTTGGGACAGGCAGAAAAACTGTTTTTT	CASSLGQAEKLFF
NA	NA	TRBV11-2	TRBJ1-1	TGTGCCAGCAGCTCTGACAGTTACACTGAAGCTTTCTTT	CASSSDSYTEAFF
NA	once	TRBV3-1	TRBJ2-5	TGTGCCAGCAGCCTCCGGACTCCCGGCCCAGAGACCCAGTACTTC	CASSLRTPGPETQYF
TRBD1	NA	TRBV6-6	TRBJ1-2	TGTGCCAGCCGCCCCCCGGGACAGATGTACTATGGCTACACCTTC	CASRPPGQMYYGYTF
TRBD2	NA	TRBV4-2	TRBJ2-7	TGTGCCAGCAGCCAAGATGGGGCGGGGGTCCGATCCTACGAGCAGTACTTC	CASSQDGAGVRSYEQYF
NA	few	TRBV12-3/TRBV12-4	TRBJ1-2	TGTGCCAGCAGTTTCTCGAGCTATGGCTACACCTTC	CASSFSSYGYTF
NA	NA	TRBV28	TRBJ2-3	TGTGCCAGCACCAAATCGAGAACAGATACGCAGTATTTT	CASTKSRTDTQYF
NA	NA	TRBV20-1	TRBJ2-1	TGCAGTGCTAGAGACAGGAATGAGCAGTTCTTC	CSARDRNEQFF
NA	NA	TRBV9	TRBJ2-1	TGTGCCAGCAGCGTAACCCCTTTCGACAATGAGCAGTTCTTC	CASSVTPFDNEQFF
NA	NA	TRBV7-2	TRBJ1-5	TGTGCCAGCAGCGCCCCCGGGACCCTCAATCAGCCCCAGCATTTT	CASSAPGTLNQPQHF
NA	NA	TRBV24-1	TRBJ1-2	TGTGCCACCAGTGATTTGCAGTCCGCTAACTATGGCTACACCTTC	CATSDLQSANYGYTF
NA	NA	TRBV27	TRBJ2-3	TGTGCCAGCAGTTTAGATCCCGGGAGAGCAGATACGCAGTATTTT	CASSLDPGRADTQYF
TRBD1	NA	TRBV20-1	TRBJ1-4	TGCAGTGCTAGAGACCCTCGGGGACAGGGTTTTGAAAAACTGTTTTTT	CSARDPRGQGFEKLFF
TRBD1	NA	TRBV20-1	TRBJ2-5	TGCAGTGCTAGAGCAGGGGGAAGGCAAGAGACCCAGTACTTC	CSARAGGRQETQYF
NA	NA	TRBV7-9	TRBJ2-7	TGTGCCAGCCGCCCGCCGGGACGGCATACATACGAGCAGTACTTC	CASRPPGRHTYEQYF
TRBD2	NA	TRBV3-1	TRBJ2-2	TGTGCCAGCAGCCCGACTAGCGGGGGAGCGAACACCGGGGAGCTGTTTTTT	CASSPTSGGANTGELFF
TRBD1	NA	TRBV28	TRBJ2-7	TGTGCCACCGGGACAGTGAGCTTCGGCGAGCAGTACTTC	CATGTVSFGEQYF
TRBD2	NA	TRBV5-1	TRBJ2-7	TGCGCCAGCAGCCGCGGGACTAGCGGGATTCTTCACGAGCAGTACTTC	CASSRGTSGILHEQYF
NA	NA	TRBV29-1	TRBJ2-5	TGCAGCGTCCCCGCTGCCACTCAAGAGACCCAGTACTTC	CSVPAATQETQYF
TRBD1	NA	TRBV20-1	TRBJ2-1	TGCAGTGCCGGACAGGGGGCAACTAGCGGAAGCGATGAGCAGTTCTTC	CSAGQGATSGSDEQFF
NA	NA	TRBV7-3	TRBJ1-5	TGTGCCAATCGATACGGTCCGCTTAATCAGCCCCAGCATTTT	CANRYGPLNQPQHF
NA	NA	TRBV10-3	TRBJ2-5	TGTGCCATCAGTGAGTCGGGACCGGCGACCCAGTACTTC	CAISESGPATQYF
NA	NA	TRBV29-1	TRBJ2-5	TGCAGCGTCGAAGCCGCGGCGGAGACCCAGTACTTC	CSVEAAAETQYF
TRBD1	once	TRBV24-1	TRBJ1-5	TGTGCCACCAGTGATTCCGGGACAGCCCTCAGCAATCAGCCCCAGCATTTT	CATSDSGTALSNQPQHF
NA	NA	TRBV7-2	TRBJ2-7	TGTGCCAGCAGCTTAGCCACTAACTCCTACGAGCAGTACTTC	CASSLATNSYEQYF
NA	few	TRBV18	TRBJ2-3	TGTGCCAGCTCGCGTAGCACAGATACGCAGTATTTT	CASSRSTDTQYF
NA	NA	TRBV20-1	TRBJ2-3	TGCAGTGCAAAAGGAACGGGAGTAGGGACTAGCACAGATACGCAGTATTTT	CSAKGTGVGTSTDTQYF
TRBD2	NA	TRBV6-5	TRBJ2-7	TGTGCCAGCACCCCCGGAGGGGCGGGAGGTTACGAGCAGTACTTC	CASTPGGAGGYEQYF
NA	NA	TRBV15	TRBJ2-7	TGTGCCACCAGCAGGGGCTCAGTGAAGCCCTACGAGCAGTACTTC	CATSRGSVKPYEQYF
TRBD2	NA	TRBV20-1	TRBJ2-7	TGCAGTGCTAGACCTAGTCCGGGACTAGTTCGCGAGCAGTACTTC	CSARPSPGLVREQYF
TRBD2	NA	TRBV4-1	TRBJ2-1	TGCGCCAGCAGCCCCCGGGGAGGGCATGAGCAGTTCTTC	CASSPRGGHEQFF
NA	NA	TRBV10-3	TRBJ2-6	TGTGCCATCAGTGAGGTCGTTGGGGCCAACGTCCTGACTTTC	CAISEVVGANVLTF
NA	NA	TRBV5-1	TRBJ1-2	TGCGCCAGCAGCTTCCGACGGCCTGGGGGAGGCTACACCTTC	CASSFRRPGGGYTF